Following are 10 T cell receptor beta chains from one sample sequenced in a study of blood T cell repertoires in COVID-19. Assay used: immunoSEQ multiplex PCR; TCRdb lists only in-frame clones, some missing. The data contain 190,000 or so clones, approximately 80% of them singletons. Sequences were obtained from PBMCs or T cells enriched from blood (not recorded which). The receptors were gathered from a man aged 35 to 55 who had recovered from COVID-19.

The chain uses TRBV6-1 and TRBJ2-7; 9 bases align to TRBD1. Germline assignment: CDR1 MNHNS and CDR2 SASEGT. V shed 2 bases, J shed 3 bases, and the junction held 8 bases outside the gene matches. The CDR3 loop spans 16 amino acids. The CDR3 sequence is CASSENVGQGFYEQYF. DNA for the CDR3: TGTGCCAGCAGTGAAAATGTAGGACAGGGGTTCTACGAGCAGTACTTC.

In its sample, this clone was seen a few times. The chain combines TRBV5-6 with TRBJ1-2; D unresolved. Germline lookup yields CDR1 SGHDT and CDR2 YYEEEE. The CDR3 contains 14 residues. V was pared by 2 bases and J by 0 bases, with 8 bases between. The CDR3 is CASSLPTPNYGYTF. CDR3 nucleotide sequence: TGTGCCAGCAGCTTACCGACACCTAACTATGGCTACACCTTC.

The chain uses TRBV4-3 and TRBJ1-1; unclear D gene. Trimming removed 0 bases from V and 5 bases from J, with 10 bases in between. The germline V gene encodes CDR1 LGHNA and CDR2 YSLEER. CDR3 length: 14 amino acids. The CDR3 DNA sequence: TGCGCCAGCAGCCAAGATGCGTCGTATACTGAAGCTTTCTTT. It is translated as CASSQDASYTEAFF.

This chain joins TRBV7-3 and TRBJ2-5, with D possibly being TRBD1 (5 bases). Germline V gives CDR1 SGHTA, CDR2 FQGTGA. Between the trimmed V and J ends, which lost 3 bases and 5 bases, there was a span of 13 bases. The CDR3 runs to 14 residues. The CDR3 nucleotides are TGTGCCAGCAGCTTTCAGGGTATGAGGGAGACCCAGTACTTC. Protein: CASSFQGMRETQYF.

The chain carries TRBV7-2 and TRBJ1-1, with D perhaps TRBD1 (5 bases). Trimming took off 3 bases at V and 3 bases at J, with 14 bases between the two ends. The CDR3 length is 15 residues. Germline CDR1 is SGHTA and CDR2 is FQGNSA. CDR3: CASSFRGVEDTEAFF. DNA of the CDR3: TGTGCCAGCAGCTTTCGGGGGGTCGAGGACACTGAAGCTTTCTTT.

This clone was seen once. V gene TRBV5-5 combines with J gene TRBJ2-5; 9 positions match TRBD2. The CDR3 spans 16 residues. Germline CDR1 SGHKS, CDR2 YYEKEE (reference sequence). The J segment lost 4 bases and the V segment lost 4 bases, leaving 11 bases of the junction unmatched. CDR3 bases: TGTGCCAGCAGCGTTGGAAATAGCGGGAGTTCAGAGACCCAGTACTTC. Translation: CASSVGNSGSSETQYF.

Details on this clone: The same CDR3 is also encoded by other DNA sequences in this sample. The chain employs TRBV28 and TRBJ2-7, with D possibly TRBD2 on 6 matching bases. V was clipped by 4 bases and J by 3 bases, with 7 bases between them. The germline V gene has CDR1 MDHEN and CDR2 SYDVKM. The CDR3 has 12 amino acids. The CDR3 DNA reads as TGTGCCAGCAGTTCCGGGGGCTACGAGCAGTACTTC. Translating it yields CASSSGGYEQYF.

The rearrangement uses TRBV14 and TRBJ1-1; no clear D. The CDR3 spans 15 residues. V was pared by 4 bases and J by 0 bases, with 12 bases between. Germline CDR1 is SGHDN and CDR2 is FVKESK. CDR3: CASSPPGKMNTEAFF. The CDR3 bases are TGTGCCAGCAGCCCCCCGGGGAAGATGAACACTGAAGCTTTCTTT.

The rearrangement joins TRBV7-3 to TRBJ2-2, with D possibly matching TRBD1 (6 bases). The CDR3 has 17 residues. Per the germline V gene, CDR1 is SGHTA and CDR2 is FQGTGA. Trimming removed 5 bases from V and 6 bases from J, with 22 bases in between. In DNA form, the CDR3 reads TGTGCCAGCAGCCCTAACGCCGACAGGTGGGGACCCGGGGAGCTGTTTTTT. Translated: CASSPNADRWGPGELFF.

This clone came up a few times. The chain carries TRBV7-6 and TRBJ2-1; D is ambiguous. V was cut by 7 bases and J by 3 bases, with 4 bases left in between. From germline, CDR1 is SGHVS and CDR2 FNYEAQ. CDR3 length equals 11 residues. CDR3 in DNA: TGTGCCAGCACAGGCTACAATGAGCAGTTCTTC. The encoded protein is CASTGYNEQFF. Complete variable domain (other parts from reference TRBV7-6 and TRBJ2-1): GAGVSQSPRYKVTKRGQDVALRCDPISGHVSLYWYRQALGQGPEFLTYFNYEAQQDKSGLPNDRFSAERPEGSISTLTIQRTEQRDSAMYRCASTGYNEQFFGPGTRLTVL.